These 8 T cell receptor beta chains originate from one sample sequenced in a study of blood T cells in healthy people across ages. Next came a second PCR, run for about 7 to 12 cycles, which used a sample-barcoded 5' primer along with a J-beta primer mix. TCRdb independently ran MiXCR on the 5' RACE reads; one entry per CDR3 protein. The sample lists roughly 1,800,000 distinct CDR3 sequences, about 50% occurring once. The sequencing sample was made of blood. The receptors stem from a woman between 40 and 50 years old in good health.

V and J are TRBV29-1 and TRBJ2-2; the D gene is possibly TRBD1 (5 bases). V was pared by 7 bases and J by 2 bases, with 14 bases between. The CDR3 has 14 residues. The germline gives CDR1 SQVTM, CDR2 ANQGSEA. Here the CDR3 reads CSALVTVNTGELFF. Here the CDR3 DNA reads TGCAGCGCTCTGGTGACAGTCAACACCGGGGAGCTGTTTTTT.

The genes are TRBV7-9 and TRBJ2-1, with 11 bases lining up with TRBD2. The CDR3 runs 16 residues. V trimming: 5 bases; J trimming: 7 bases; junction bases outside the gene matches: 10. Germline V CDR1 and CDR2: SEHNR, FQNEAQ (reference sequence). This CDR3 reads CASSHVAGGPRNEQFF. The CDR3 coding sequence is TGTGCCAGCAGCCACGTAGCGGGGGGGCCGAGGAATGAGCAGTTCTTC.

The chain recombines TRBV6-2 or TRBV6-3 with TRBJ1-5; 7 nucleotides line up with TRBD1. The germline V gene has CDR1 MNHEY and CDR2 SVGEGT. Losses at the gene ends were 2 bases for V and 2 bases for J; bases not matched to a gene: 6. This CDR3 is built from 16 residues. Written as DNA, the CDR3 is TGTGCCAGCAGTTACCTCAGGGGGGTTGGCAATCAGCCCCAGCATTTT. The encoded protein is CASSYLRGVGNQPQHF.

V and J are TRBV24-1 and TRBJ2-5, with D possibly being TRBD1 (5 bases). Germline CDR1 is KGHDR and CDR2 is SFDVKD. V was clipped by 5 bases and J by 1 base, with 16 bases between them. This CDR3 region has 16 residues. The CDR3 protein is CATSVGHPTAQETQYF. The DNA for the CDR3 is TGTGCCACCAGTGTCGGCCATCCGACAGCCCAAGAGACCCAGTACTTC.

This clonotype was counted between two and nine times. The V gene is TRBV19, the J gene TRBJ2-3; 7 bases fit TRBD1. V dropped 3 bases and J dropped 1; count of bases not matched to a gene: 4. CDR3 length: 15 amino acids. CDR1 is LNHDA and CDR2 is SQIVND in the germline V gene (reference sequence). In DNA form, the CDR3 reads TGTGCCAGTAGTATCCGGCAGGGGGGCACAGATACGCAGTATTTT. Translating gives CASSIRQGGTDTQYF. The full variable domain, completed using reference TRBV19 and TRBJ2-3, is DGGITQSPKYLFRKEGQNVTLSCEQNLNHDAMYWYRQDPGQGLRLIYYSQIVNDFQKGDIAEGYSVSREKKESFPLTVTSAQKNPTAFYLCASSIRQGGTDTQYFGPGTRLTVL.

This clonotype was observed a few times. The chain couples TRBV6-2 or TRBV6-3 to TRBJ2-1; TRBD2 agrees at 16 bases. Per the germline V gene, CDR1 is MNHEY and CDR2 is SVGEGT. The CDR3 runs to 16 residues. Germline trimming cut 7 bases from V and 7 bases from J; bases unmatched to any gene: 7. CDR3 sequence: CASTHLGLAGGNEQFF. The CDR3 DNA sequence: TGTGCCAGCACCCATCTGGGACTAGCGGGGGGGAATGAGCAGTTCTTC.

The chain combines TRBV20-1 with TRBJ2-6; no clear D gene. The CDR3 is made up of 14 amino acids. The V end was cut by 5 bases, the J end by 0 bases, with 8 bases between. Germline values: CDR1 DFQATT, CDR2 SNEGSKA (reference sequence). The CDR3 reads CSAPRVSGANVLTF. CDR3 in DNA: TGCAGTGCTCCCCGGGTCTCTGGGGCCAACGTCCTGACTTTC.

The chain has TRBV27 and TRBJ2-7; D perhaps matches TRBD2 (7 bases). The germline V and J ends were trimmed by 11 bases and 3 bases, with 29 bases remaining between them. Germline V gene data show CDR1 as MNHEY and CDR2 as SMNVEV (reference sequence). The CDR3 length is 17 residues. CDR3 sequence: CAGNSRGGGRSIYEQYF. CDR3 DNA sequence: TGTGCCGGCAACTCGCGAGGGGGGGGCCGTAGTATCTACGAGCAGTACTTC.